The source of this TCR beta chain is a study of cytomegalovirus exposure and HLA in healthy donors. V lost 7 bases to trimming and J lost 3 bases; unmatched junction nucleotides: 9. Germline CDR1 SGHRS, CDR2 YFSETQ. CDR3 length: 15 amino acids. This clone showed up just a few times. The PCR employed 60 Vbeta primers together with 13 Jbeta primers. The repertoire was sequenced with immunoSEQ multiplex PCR; TCRdb's copy has only in-frame clones and lacks some. The sample consists of about 87,000 clones, roughly 72% of them appearing once. The sequence was collected from a man younger than 40 in good health and CMV-seropositive. This sequence joins TRBV5-1 and TRBJ2-7; 11 bases map to TRBD2. The sequenced material came from PBMCs. CDR3: CASGPWGTSGYEQYF. CDR3 coding DNA: TGCGCCAGCGGCCCGTGGGGGACTAGCGGCTACGAGCAGTACTTC.